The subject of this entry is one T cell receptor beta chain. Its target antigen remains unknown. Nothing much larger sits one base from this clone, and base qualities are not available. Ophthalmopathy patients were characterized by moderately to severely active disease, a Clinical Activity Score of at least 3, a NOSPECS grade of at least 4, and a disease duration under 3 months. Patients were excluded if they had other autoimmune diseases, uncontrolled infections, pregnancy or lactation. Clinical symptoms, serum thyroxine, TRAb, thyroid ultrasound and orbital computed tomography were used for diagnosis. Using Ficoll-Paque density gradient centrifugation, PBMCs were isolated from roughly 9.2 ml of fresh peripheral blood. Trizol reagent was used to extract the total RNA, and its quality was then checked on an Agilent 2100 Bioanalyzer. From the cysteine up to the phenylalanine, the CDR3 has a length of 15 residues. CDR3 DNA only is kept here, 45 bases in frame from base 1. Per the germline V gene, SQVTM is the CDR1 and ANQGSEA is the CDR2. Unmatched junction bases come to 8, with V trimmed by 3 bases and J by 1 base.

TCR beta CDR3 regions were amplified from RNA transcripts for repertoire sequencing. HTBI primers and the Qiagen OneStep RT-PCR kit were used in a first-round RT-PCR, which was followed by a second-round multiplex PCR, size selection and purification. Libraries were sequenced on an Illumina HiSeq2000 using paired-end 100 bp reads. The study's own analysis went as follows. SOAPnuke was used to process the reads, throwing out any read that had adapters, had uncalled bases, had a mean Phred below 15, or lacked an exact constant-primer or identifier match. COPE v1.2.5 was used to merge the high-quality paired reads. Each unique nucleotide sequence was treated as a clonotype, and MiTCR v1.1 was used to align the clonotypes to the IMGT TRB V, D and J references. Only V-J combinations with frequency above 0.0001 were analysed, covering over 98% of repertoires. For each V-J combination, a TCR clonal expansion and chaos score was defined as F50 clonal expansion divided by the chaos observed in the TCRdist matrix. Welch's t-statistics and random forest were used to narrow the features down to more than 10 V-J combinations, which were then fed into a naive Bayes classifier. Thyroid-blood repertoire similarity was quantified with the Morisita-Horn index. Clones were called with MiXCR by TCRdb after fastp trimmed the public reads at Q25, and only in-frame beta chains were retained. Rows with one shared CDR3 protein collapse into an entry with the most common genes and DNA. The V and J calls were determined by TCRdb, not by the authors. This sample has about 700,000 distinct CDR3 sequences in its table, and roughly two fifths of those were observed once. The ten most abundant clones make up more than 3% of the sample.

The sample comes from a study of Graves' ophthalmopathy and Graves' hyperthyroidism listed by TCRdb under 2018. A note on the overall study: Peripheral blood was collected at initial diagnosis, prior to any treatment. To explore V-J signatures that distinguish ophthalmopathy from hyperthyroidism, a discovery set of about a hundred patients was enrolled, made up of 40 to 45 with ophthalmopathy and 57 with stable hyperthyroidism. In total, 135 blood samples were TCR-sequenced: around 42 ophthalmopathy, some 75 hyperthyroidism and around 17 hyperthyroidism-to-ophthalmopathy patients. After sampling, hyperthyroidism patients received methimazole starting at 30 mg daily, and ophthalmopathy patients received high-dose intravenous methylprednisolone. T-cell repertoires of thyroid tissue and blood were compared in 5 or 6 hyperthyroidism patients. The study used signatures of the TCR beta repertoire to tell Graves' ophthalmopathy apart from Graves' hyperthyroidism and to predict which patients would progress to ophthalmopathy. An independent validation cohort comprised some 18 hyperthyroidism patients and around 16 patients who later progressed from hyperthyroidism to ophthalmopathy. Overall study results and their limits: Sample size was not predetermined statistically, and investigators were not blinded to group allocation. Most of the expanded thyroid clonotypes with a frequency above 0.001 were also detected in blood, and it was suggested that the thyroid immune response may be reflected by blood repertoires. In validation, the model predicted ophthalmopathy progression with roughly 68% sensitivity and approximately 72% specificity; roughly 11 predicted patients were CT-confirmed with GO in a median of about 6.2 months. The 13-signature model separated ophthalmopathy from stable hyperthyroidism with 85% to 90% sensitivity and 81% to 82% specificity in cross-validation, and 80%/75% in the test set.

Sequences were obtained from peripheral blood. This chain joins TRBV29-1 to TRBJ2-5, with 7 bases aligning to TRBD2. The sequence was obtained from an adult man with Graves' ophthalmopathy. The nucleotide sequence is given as TGCAGCGTTGACCCTAGCGGAAGGTTCCAAGAGACCCAGTACTTC. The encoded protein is CSVDPSGRFQETQYF.